The 32 T cell receptor beta chains below were found in one sample sequenced in a study of T-cell reconstitution after alpha-beta-depleted transplantation in children. A library of TCRbeta sequences, prepared with unique molecular identifiers, was generated. MiXCR, run by TCRdb on the PCR reads, gives a single entry per CDR3 protein. Found here are 500,000 to 600,000 distinct CDR3 sequences, 18% of them singletons; the top ten hold less than 4%. The sample in question was PBMCs from the stem cell graft donor, obtained from the stem cell graft. Every receptor here comes from a human donor who donated a stem cell graft to a child with acute lymphoblastic leukemia.

This clonotype was recorded a few times. The V and J genes are TRBV14 and TRBJ2-1; no clear D. Germline V CDR1 and CDR2: SGHDN, FVKESK. The CDR3 totals 15 residues. The germline V and J ends were trimmed by 4 bases and 0 bases, with 10 bases remaining between them. CDR3 in amino acids: CASSRVTSSYNEQFF. CDR3 coding DNA: TGTGCCAGCAGCCGTGTCACCAGCTCCTACAATGAGCAGTTCTTC.

This clonotype was detected a few times. The genes are TRBV4-1 and TRBJ2-1; D remains ambiguous. The V gene lost 0 bases and the J gene lost 0 bases, with 9 bases spanning the gap. Germline assignment: CDR1 MGHRA and CDR2 YSYEKL. The CDR3 is 16 residues long. CDR3 region: CASSQDWPSSYNEQFF. As DNA, the CDR3 is TGCGCCAGCAGCCAAGATTGGCCCAGCTCCTACAATGAGCAGTTCTTC.

This clonotype has a single count. This rearrangement joins TRBV6-2 or TRBV6-3 to TRBJ2-1; TRBD2 agrees at 11 bases. With V trimmed by 1 base and J by 1 base, 6 bases remained unmatched. The germline V gene has CDR1 MNHEY and CDR2 SVGEGT. This CDR3 comprises 18 residues. The CDR3 region has the DNA TGTGCCAGCAGTTACTTCGCGACTAGCGGGATATCCTACAATGAGCAGTTCTTC. It encodes CASSYFATSGISYNEQFF.

The chain combines TRBV27 with TRBJ1-2, with a possible D match to TRBD1 (5 bases). Germline V gene data show CDR1 as MNHEY and CDR2 as SMNVEV (reference sequence). Trimming stripped 2 bases from V and 5 bases from J, with 15 bases between. The CDR3 sequence is 15 residues long. Here the CDR3 reads CASSLNPAGQYGYTF. The CDR3 DNA sequence: TGTGCCAGCAGTTTAAATCCGGCAGGGCAATATGGCTACACCTTC.

CDR3 DNA: TGCGCCAGCAGCTCGGCCCTGAGCGACAGGGGCGCCCTTCGGCAGTACTTC. Its translation: CASSSALSDRGALRQYF. The chain couples TRBV5-1 to TRBJ2-7; TRBD1 matches at 8 bases. CDR3 length equals 17 residues. CDR1 is SGHRS and CDR2 is YFSETQ in the germline V gene. V lost 3 bases and J lost 9; bases outside the gene matches: 20. Combining the CDR3 with reference TRBV5-1 and TRBJ2-7 gives the whole variable domain KAGVTQTPRYLIKTRGQQVTLSCSPISGHRSVSWYQQTPGQGLQFLFEYFSETQRNKGNFPGRFSGRQFSNSRSEMNVSTLELGDSALYLCASSSALSDRGALRQYFGPGTRLTVT.

The rearrangement links TRBV4-1 to TRBJ2-5, with 7 bases lining up with TRBD2. Germline loops: CDR1 MGHRA, CDR2 YSYEKL. The CDR3 is 15 amino acids. Germline trimming cut 1 base from V and 4 bases from J; bases unmatched to any gene: 6. The CDR3 region is CASSQGGGLGETQYF. CDR3 coding DNA: TGCGCCAGCAGCCAAGGGGGAGGGCTTGGAGAGACCCAGTACTTC.

This clonotype was counted a few times. The genes are TRBV6-5 and TRBJ1-1; maybe TRBD1 (6 bases). This CDR3 is 15 amino acids long. Trimming cost V 4 bases and J 2 bases, with 14 bases left between them. Germline-derived CDR1 and CDR2 are MNHEY and SVGAGI. This CDR3 reads CASSFAGGANTEAFF. DNA of the CDR3: TGTGCCAGCAGTTTCGCTGGGGGCGCCAACACTGAAGCTTTCTTT.

The chain joins TRBV2 to TRBJ1-1; D is unresolved. The CDR3 sequence is 11 residues long. V lost 7 bases and J lost 5, with 8 bases in between. The germline V gene has CDR1 SNHLY and CDR2 FYNNEI. DNA for the CDR3: TGTGCCAGCACCGGGAGGACTGAAGCTTTCTTT. It translates to CASTGRTEAFF.

V gene TRBV27 combines with J gene TRBJ1-4, with 7 nucleotides matching TRBD1. From germline, CDR1 is MNHEY and CDR2 SMNVEV (reference sequence). Germline trimming cut 1 base from V and 3 bases from J; bases unmatched to any gene: 8. The CDR3 is 17 residues long. The DNA of the CDR3 is TGTGCCAGCAGTTTATTCTACTCTGGGACAGCTAATGAAAAACTGTTTTTT. Protein: CASSLFYSGTANEKLFF.

The chain couples TRBV7-9 to TRBJ2-1; 7 bases line up with TRBD2. V dropped 4 bases and J dropped 2; count of bases not matched to a gene: 5. The CDR3 spans 15 residues. Germline CDR1 SEHNR, CDR2 FQNEAQ (reference sequence). The CDR3 region is CASSSARGAYNEQFF. CDR3 nucleotide sequence: TGTGCCAGCAGCTCGGCCCGGGGGGCCTACAATGAGCAGTTCTTC. Filled out from reference TRBV7-9 and TRBJ2-1, the complete variable domain reads DTGVSQNPRHKITKRGQNVTFRCDPISEHNRLYWYRQTLGQGPEFLTYFQNEAQLEKSRLLSDRFSAERPKGSFSTLEIQRTEQGDSAMYLCASSSARGAYNEQFFGPGTRLTVL.

This clonotype has a handful of counts. The CDR3: CASSLGAGTLSYNEQFF. As DNA, the CDR3 is TGTGCCAGCAGCTTAGGAGCCGGGACCCTTTCCTACAATGAGCAGTTCTTC. The genes are TRBV7-3 and TRBJ2-1, with D perhaps assigned TRBD1 or TRBD2 (5 bases each). From germline, CDR1 is SGHTA and CDR2 FQGTGA. Trimming left V 2 bases short and J 1 base short, with 15 bases between. This CDR3 has 17 residues.

This clonotype has only a few counts. This chain joins TRBV30 and TRBJ2-5, with D possibly being TRBD2 (5 bases). CDR3 length: 16 amino acids. The V and J ends lost 3 bases and 4 bases respectively, with 21 bases between them. The germline gives CDR1 GTSNPN, CDR2 SVGIG (reference sequence). CDR3 region: CAWSPTATHRGETQYF. The CDR3 region has the DNA TGTGCCTGGAGCCCAACAGCGACTCATCGGGGAGAGACCCAGTACTTC.

This clonotype has just one count. The chain recombines TRBV9 with TRBJ1-4, with a possible D match to TRBD1 (5 bases). Trimming removed 0 bases from V and 1 base from J, with 10 bases in between. This CDR3 is 16 amino acids long. Germline CDR1 is SGDLS and CDR2 is YYNGEE. CDR3 region: CASSVDVGGTNEKLFF. The CDR3 nucleotides read TGTGCCAGCAGCGTAGACGTGGGGGGAACTAATGAAAAACTGTTTTTT.

J is TRBJ2-7 and V is TRBV9; D possibly matches TRBD1 or TRBD2 (5 bases each). Germline CDR1 reads SGDLS; CDR2 reads YYNGEE. The length of the CDR3 is 14 residues. Between the trimmed V and J ends, which lost 4 bases and 3 bases, there was a span of 14 bases. This chain's CDR3 is CASSPRDLYYEQYF. The DNA of the CDR3 is TGTGCCAGCAGCCCCCGGGACCTCTACTACGAGCAGTACTTC.

This clonotype was counted a few times. This chain uses TRBV6-5 with TRBJ1-5; D gene unclear. The CDR3 spans 15 residues. The V gene's germline CDR1 is MNHEY and CDR2 SVGAGI. Trimming took off 4 bases at V and 1 base at J, with 11 bases between the two ends. CDR3 sequence (DNA): TGTGCCAGCAGTTTTACCGGTCAGAGCAATCAGCCCCAGCATTTT. Amino acids: CASSFTGQSNQPQHF.

The J gene is TRBJ1-6, the V gene TRBV7-8; possible D gene TRBD1, 6 bases. The germline CDR1 and CDR2 sequences are SGHVS and FQNEAQ. The CDR3 is made up of 12 amino acids. Trimming stripped 1 base from V and 13 bases from J, with 8 bases between. CDR3 amino acids: CASSLDRAPLHF. CDR3 nucleotides: TGTGCCAGCAGCTTAGACAGGGCCCCCCTCCACTTT. The full variable domain, with the rest looked up from reference TRBV7-8 and TRBJ1-6, is GAGVSQSPRYKVAKRGQDVALRCDPISGHVSLFWYQQALGQGPEFLTYFQNEAQLDKSGLPSDRFFAERPEGSVSTLKIQRTQQEDSAVYLCASSLDRAPLHFGNGTRLTVT.

V and J are TRBV10-3 and TRBJ2-1; 9 positions match TRBD1. The J segment lost 8 bases and the V segment lost 8 bases, leaving 16 bases of the junction unmatched. CDR3 size: 16 residues. Germline values: CDR1 ENHRY, CDR2 SYGVKD. CDR3 residues: CAIQPSPGTGPHEQFF. The CDR3 DNA sequence: TGTGCCATCCAGCCATCCCCCGGGACAGGGCCACATGAGCAGTTCTTC.

The chain combines TRBV7-6 with TRBJ2-7, with 9 bases identical to TRBD1. The CDR3 is 17 amino acids. After removal of 5 bases from V and 2 bases from J, the junction contained 13 bases not matched to a gene. Germline CDR1 reads SGHVS; CDR2 reads FNYEAQ. The CDR3 reads CASSPAQGARSTYEQYF. The CDR3 DNA reads as TGTGCCAGCAGCCCCGCACAGGGGGCAAGGTCCACCTACGAGCAGTACTTC.

The chain has TRBV18 and TRBJ1-2; no clear D gene. Germline V lookup: CDR1 KGHSH, CDR2 LQKENI. V lost 3 bases and J 8 bases, leaving 10 bases between the germline ends. CDR3 length: 12 amino acids. CDR3 residues: CASSPLEIGYTF. CDR3 DNA: TGTGCCAGCTCACCTCTAGAAATCGGCTACACCTTC.

This clonotype came up many times. The V and J genes are TRBV5-6 and TRBJ2-2; D possibly uses TRBD1 or TRBD2 (5 bases each). The V and J ends lost 7 bases and 0 bases respectively, with 22 bases between them. This CDR3 contains 18 residues. CDR1 SGHDT and CDR2 YYEEEE come from the germline V gene. CDR3 sequence (DNA): TGTGCCAGCTCCAAGTTTCGGGGCGGCTCCACGAACACCGGGGAGCTGTTTTTT. Encoded protein: CASSKFRGGSTNTGELFF.

The chain carries TRBV20-1 and TRBJ1-5; D is uncertain. Germline loops: CDR1 DFQATT, CDR2 SNEGSKA (reference sequence). Trimming removed 6 bases at V and 0 bases at J, with 9 bases between. The CDR3 has 13 residues. The DNA of the CDR3 is TGCAGTGCGTCCGAATATAGCAATCAGCCCCAGCATTTT. This codes for CSASEYSNQPQHF.

This chain uses TRBV10-3 with TRBJ2-5; 9 nucleotides align to TRBD2. The CDR3 is 16 residues long. The V and J ends lost 3 bases and 2 bases, in that order; junction bases with no gene match: 7. Germline CDR1 is ENHRY and CDR2 is SYGVKD. CDR3: CAISDPLAGRQETQYF. CDR3 in DNA: TGTGCCATCAGTGACCCTCTAGCGGGAAGGCAAGAGACCCAGTACTTC.

This clonotype was seen a few times. The genes are TRBV3-1 and TRBJ1-1; perhaps TRBD1 as D (6 bases). CDR1 is LGHDT and CDR2 is YNNKEL in the germline V gene (reference sequence). This CDR3 region has 14 residues. V dropped 4 bases and J dropped 4 bases, with 13 bases sitting between them. The CDR3 protein is CASSPSSGVTEAFF. The CDR3 DNA sequence: TGTGCCAGCAGCCCCTCGTCAGGGGTCACTGAAGCTTTCTTT.

A note on this clonotype: The junction does not match germline at one end; this may be a read error. This sequence joins TRBV7-9 and TRBJ2-7; D gene unclear. Germline loops: CDR1 SEHNR, CDR2 FQNEAQ (reference sequence). CDR3 size: 11 residues. The CDR3 DNA sequence: TGTGCCAGCGGCTTTACACACGAGCAGTACTTC. Amino acids: CASGFTHEQYF.

This clonotype showed up just a few times. The J gene is TRBJ1-5, the V gene TRBV20-1, with D maybe TRBD1 (5 bases). Germline CDR1 reads DFQATT; CDR2 reads SNEGSKA (reference sequence). The CDR3 totals 16 residues. The V end lost 0 bases, the J end lost 0 bases, and 12 bases lay between the germline ends. The CDR3 DNA sequence: TGCAGTGCTAGAGATTCGGGGGGACTTAGCAATCAGCCCCAGCATTTT. Translating it yields CSARDSGGLSNQPQHF.

There are a few counts of this clonotype. The V and J genes are TRBV5-1 and TRBJ1-2; 8 bases align to TRBD1. From germline, CDR1 is SGHRS and CDR2 YFSETQ. J was trimmed by 5 bases and V by 4 bases; bases with no gene match: 7. This CDR3 has 14 residues. The CDR3 region has the DNA TGCGCCAGCAGCGGCTGGACAGGGCCGTATGGCTACACCTTC. Protein product: CASSGWTGPYGYTF.

On this clonotype itself: Mismatch with germline at one junction end may stem from a read error. The V call is TRBV2, the J call TRBJ2-3; 9 bases are shared with TRBD1. The CDR3 is 18 residues long. The germline CDR1 and CDR2 sequences are SNHLY and FYNNEI. The CDR3 DNA follows: TGTACCAGCTGTTCGGAACAGGGGGCCTATGCTAGCACAGATACGCAGTATTTT. It specifies CTSCSEQGAYASTDTQYF.

The V gene is TRBV20-1, the J gene TRBJ1-6, with D possibly TRBD1 on 6 matching bases. The ends were cut back, 4 bases at V and 2 bases at J, with 9 bases in the middle. This CDR3 contains 14 residues. The germline CDR1 and CDR2 sequences are DFQATT and SNEGSKA (reference sequence). The CDR3 is CSAIGQTYNSPLHF. In DNA form, the CDR3 reads TGCAGTGCTATTGGACAGACCTATAATTCACCCCTCCACTTT.

The chain's CDR3 is CASGFKAGSNTGELFF. The CDR3 DNA reads TGTGCTAGTGGTTTTAAGGCGGGCTCGAACACCGGGGAGCTGTTTTTT. V and J are TRBV12-5 and TRBJ2-2; TRBD2 is a possible D gene (5 bases). V gave up 3 bases and J gave up 0 bases, with 11 bases separating them. The CDR3 runs 16 residues. The germline V gene encodes CDR1 LGHNT and CDR2 FRNRAP.

The chain has TRBV29-1 and TRBJ2-7; D perhaps matches TRBD1 (6 bases). The CDR3 sequence is 12 residues long. From germline, CDR1 is SQVTM and CDR2 ANQGSEA. Trimming pared 3 bases from V and 4 bases from J, leaving 10 bases between. The CDR3 DNA sequence: TGCAGCGTTGAGTCAGGGGTTTACGAGCAGTACTTC. This codes for CSVESGVYEQYF.

This clonotype showed up just a few times. The chain uses TRBV7-6 and TRBJ2-7; 7 bases are shared with TRBD2. The CDR3 covers 14 residues. Trimming at V came to 0 bases and at J to 6 bases, leaving 5 bases not matched to a gene. Per germline, CDR1 SGHVS and CDR2 FNYEAQ. CDR3 DNA: TGTGCCAGCAGCTTAGCGGGAGGGAGTCGCGAGCAGTACTTC. It encodes CASSLAGGSREQYF. Using reference TRBV7-6 and TRBJ2-7 for the parts outside the CDR3, the full variable domain is GAGVSQSPRYKVTKRGQDVALRCDPISGHVSLYWYRQALGQGPEFLTYFNYEAQQDKSGLPNDRFSAERPEGSISTLTIQRTEQRDSAMYRCASSLAGGSREQYFGPGTRLTVT.

V gene TRBV6-1 combines with J gene TRBJ2-1; 8 positions match TRBD1. From germline, CDR1 is MNHNS and CDR2 SASEGT. This CDR3 region has 13 residues. V trimming: 4 bases; J trimming: 10 bases; junction bases outside the gene matches: 6. CDR3 nucleotides: TGTGCCAGCAGTGTAATCAGGGGGCAGGAGCAGTTCTTC. It specifies CASSVIRGQEQFF.